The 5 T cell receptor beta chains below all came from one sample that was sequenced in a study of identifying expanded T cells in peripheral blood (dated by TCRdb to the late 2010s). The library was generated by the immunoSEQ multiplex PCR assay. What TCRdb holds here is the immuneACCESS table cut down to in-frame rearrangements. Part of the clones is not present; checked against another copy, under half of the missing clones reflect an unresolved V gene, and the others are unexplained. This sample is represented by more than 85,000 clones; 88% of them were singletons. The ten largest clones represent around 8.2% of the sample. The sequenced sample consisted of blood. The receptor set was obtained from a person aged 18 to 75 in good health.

The CDR3 reads CASSRDFGETQYF. CDR3 sequence (DNA): TGTGCCAGCAGTAGGGACTTTGGGGAGACCCAGTACTTC. V is TRBV2 and J is TRBJ2-5; D perhaps matches TRBD2 (6 bases). Germline CDR1 is SNHLY and CDR2 is FYNNEI. The CDR3 has 13 amino acids. Deletions cut 5 bases from V and 5 bases from J, with 12 bases between.

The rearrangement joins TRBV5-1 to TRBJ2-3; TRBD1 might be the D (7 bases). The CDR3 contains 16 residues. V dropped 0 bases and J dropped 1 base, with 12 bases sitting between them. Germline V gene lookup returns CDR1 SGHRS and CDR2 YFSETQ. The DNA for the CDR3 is TGCGCCAGCAGCTTGGGGAGGGGGCAGCGCACAGATACGCAGTATTTT. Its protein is CASSLGRGQRTDTQYF.

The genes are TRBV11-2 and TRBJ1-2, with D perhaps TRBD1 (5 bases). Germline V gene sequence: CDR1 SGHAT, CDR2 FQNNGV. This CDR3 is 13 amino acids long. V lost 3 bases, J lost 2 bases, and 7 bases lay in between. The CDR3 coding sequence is TGTGCCAGCAGCTTTCAGGGAAACTATGGCTACACCTTC. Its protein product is CASSFQGNYGYTF.

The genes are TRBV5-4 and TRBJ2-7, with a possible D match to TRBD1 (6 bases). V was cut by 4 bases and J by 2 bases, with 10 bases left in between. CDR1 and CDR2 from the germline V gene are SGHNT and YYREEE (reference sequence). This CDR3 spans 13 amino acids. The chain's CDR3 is CASSVGQTYEQYF. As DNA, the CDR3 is TGTGCCAGCAGCGTGGGACAAACCTACGAGCAGTACTTC.

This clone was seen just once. The CDR3 spells CASGPGGTYEQYF. The CDR3 DNA reads as TGTGCCAGCGGGCCGGGCGGTACCTACGAGCAGTACTTC. J is TRBJ2-7 and V is TRBV28; D not certain. V was trimmed by 8 bases and J by 2 bases, leaving 13 bases between them. The CDR3 extends over 13 amino acids. The germline V gene encodes CDR1 MDHEN and CDR2 SYDVKM. Supplemented by reference TRBV28 and TRBJ2-7, the full variable domain reads DVKVTQSSRYLVKRTGEKVFLECVQDMDHENMFWYRQDPGLGLRLIYFSYDVKMKEKGDIPEGYSVSREKKERFSLILESASTNQTSMYLCASGPGGTYEQYFGPGTRLTVT.